This entry features one T cell receptor beta chain sequence. Its cognate antigen is unknown. The record originates from a study of cytomegalovirus exposure and HLA in healthy donors. The germline V gene encodes CDR1 SEHNR and CDR2 FQNEAQ (reference sequence). V was shortened by 3 bases and J by 7 bases, with 12 bases between the two germline ends. This CDR3 is 13 amino acids long. Overall study results and limits: Analyses of presence and absence presupposed an approximately uniform sequencing depth across donors. The authors excluded some V segments, including TRBV6-2 and TRBV6-3, as indistinguishable. Per published accounts, TCR beta sequences correctly predicted the HLA-A and HLA-B alleles of most subjects.

Donors showed nominal health when sampled, although they likely had unrecorded immune exposures. The study ran its PCR with 60 Vbeta and 13 Jbeta primers. Data came from immunoSEQ multiplex PCR; TCRdb stores just in-frame clones and leaves some out. The sample includes around 140,000 clones, approximately 80% of them seen just once. What was sequenced was PBMCs. This TCR derives from a woman between 35 and 50 years old in good health and CMV-seronegative. The genes are TRBV7-9 and TRBJ1-1; maybe TRBD1 (5 bases). CDR3 in amino acids: CASSFQGRGEAFF. The CDR3 nucleotides are TGTGCCAGCAGCTTTCAGGGCAGAGGTGAAGCTTTCTTT.